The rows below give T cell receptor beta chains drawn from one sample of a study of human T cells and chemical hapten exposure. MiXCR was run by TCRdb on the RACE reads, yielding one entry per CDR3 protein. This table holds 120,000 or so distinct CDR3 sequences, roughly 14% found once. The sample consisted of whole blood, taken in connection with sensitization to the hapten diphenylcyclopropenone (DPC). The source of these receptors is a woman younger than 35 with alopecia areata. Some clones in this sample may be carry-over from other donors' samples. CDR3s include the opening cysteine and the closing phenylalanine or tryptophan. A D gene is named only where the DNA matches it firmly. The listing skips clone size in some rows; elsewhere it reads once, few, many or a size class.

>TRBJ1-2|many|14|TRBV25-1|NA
TGTGCCAGCAGTGATCCGGGGACAAACTATGGCTACACCTTC
CASSDPGTNYGYTF
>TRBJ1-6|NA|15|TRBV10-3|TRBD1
TGTGCCATCAGTGAGTCGGGACAGTATAATTCACCCCTCCACTTT
CAISESGQYNSPLHF
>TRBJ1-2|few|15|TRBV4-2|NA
TGTGCCAGCAGCCAAGAGGGGGGGCTGAGATATGGCTACACCTTC
CASSQEGGLRYGYTF
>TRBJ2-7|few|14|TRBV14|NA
TGTGCCAGCAGCCAAGATGCGGACTACTACGAGCAGTACTTC
CASSQDADYYEQYF
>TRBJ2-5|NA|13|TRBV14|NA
TGTGCCAGCAGCCGGAACAGGGTCGAGACCCAGTACTTC
CASSRNRVETQYF
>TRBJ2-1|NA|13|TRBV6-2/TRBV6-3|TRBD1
TGTGCCAGCACCCGGACAGGGAGGATTGAGCAGTTCTTC
CASTRTGRIEQFF
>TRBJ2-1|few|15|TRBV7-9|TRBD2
TGTGCCAGCAGCCCCGGGGGGGTGACCTACAATGAGCAGTTCTTC
CASSPGGVTYNEQFF
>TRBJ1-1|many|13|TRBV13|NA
TGTGCCAGCAGCTCGATATCCCACACTGAAGCTTTCTTT
CASSSISHTEAFF
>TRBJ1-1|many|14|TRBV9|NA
TGTGCCAGCAGCCCATCCGCTGTGAACACTGAAGCTTTCTTT
CASSPSAVNTEAFF
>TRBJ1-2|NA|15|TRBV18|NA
TGTGCCAGCTCACCGACCCTCTTGGGGGACTATGGCTACACCTTC
CASSPTLLGDYGYTF
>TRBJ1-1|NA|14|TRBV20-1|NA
TGCAGTGCTAGAGTTTGGGGGCTTGATACTGAAGCTTTCTTT
CSARVWGLDTEAFF
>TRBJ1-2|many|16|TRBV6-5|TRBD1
TGTGCCAGCAATACATTCCAGGGGGCAGACAACTATGGCTACACCTTC
CASNTFQGADNYGYTF
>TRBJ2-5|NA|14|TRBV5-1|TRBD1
TGCGCCGGCAGACGGGACAGACAGCAAGAGACCCAGTACTTC
CAGRRDRQQETQYF
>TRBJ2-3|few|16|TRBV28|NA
NA
CASSTSGQGITDTQYF
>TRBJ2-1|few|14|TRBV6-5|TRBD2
TGTGCCAGCAGTGAGCGGGGCGATTACAATGAGCAGTTCTTC
CASSERGDYNEQFF
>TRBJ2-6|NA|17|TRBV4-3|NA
TGCGCCAGCAGCCAAGATCTCCTATTGGCTGGGGCCAACGTCCTGACTTTC
CASSQDLLLAGANVLTF
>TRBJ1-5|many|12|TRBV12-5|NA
TGTGCTAGTGGTTCAGGCTCTCAGCCCCAGCATTTT
CASGSGSQPQHF
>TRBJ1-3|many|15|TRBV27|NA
TGTGCCAGCAGTCCCCATGACAGCTCTGGAAACACCATATATTTT
CASSPHDSSGNTIYF
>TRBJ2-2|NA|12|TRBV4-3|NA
TGCGCCAGCAACACAGGACGCGGGGAGCTGTTTTTT
CASNTGRGELFF
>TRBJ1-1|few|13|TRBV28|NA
TGTGCCAGCAGTTTAAGGCAACACACTGAAGCTTTCTTT
CASSLRQHTEAFF
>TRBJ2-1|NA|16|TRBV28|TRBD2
TGTGCCAGCAGTCCACGGGGGGGCCTGAGGTACAATGAGCAGTTCTTC
CASSPRGGLRYNEQFF
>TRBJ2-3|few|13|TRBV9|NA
TGTGCCAGCAGCGCAGCCGGGACAGATACGCAGTATTTT
CASSAAGTDTQYF
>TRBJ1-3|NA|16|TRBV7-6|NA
TGTGCCAGCAGCTTAGGTGCCTTTAATCGGGGAAACACCATATATTTT
CASSLGAFNRGNTIYF
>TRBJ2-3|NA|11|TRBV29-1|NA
TGCAGCGGGGGGGGCACAGATACGCAGTATTTT
CSGGGTDTQYF
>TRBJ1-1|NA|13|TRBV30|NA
TGTGCCTGGAGTTGGGGGGGAAACACTGAAGCTTTCTTT
CAWSWGGNTEAFF
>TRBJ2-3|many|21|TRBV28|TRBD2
TGTGCCAGCAGTTTACATCAGTCTAGCGGGGGGGCCTTGATCCTCCGGGATACGCAGTATTTT
CASSLHQSSGGALILRDTQYF
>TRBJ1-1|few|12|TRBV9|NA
TGTGCCAGCAGCGTAGTCGACACTGAAGCTTTCTTT
CASSVVDTEAFF
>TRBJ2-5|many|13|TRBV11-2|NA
TGTGCCAGCGGCCCGTCGGTCCAAGAGACCCAGTACTTC
CASGPSVQETQYF
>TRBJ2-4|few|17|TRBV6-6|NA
TGTGCCAGCAGTTACGGGAGGGGGGACAATACCAAAAACATTCAGTACTTC
CASSYGRGDNTKNIQYF